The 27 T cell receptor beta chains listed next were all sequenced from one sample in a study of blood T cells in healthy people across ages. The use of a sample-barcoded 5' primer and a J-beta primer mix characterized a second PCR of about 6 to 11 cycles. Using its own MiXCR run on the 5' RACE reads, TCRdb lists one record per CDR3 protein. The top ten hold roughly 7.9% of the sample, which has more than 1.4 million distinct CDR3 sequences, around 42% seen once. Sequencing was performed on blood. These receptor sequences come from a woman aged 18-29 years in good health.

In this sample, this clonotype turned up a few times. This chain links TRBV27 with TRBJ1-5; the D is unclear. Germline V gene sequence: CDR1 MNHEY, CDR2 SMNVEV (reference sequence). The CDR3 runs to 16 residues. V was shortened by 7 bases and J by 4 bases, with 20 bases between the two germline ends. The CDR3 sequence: CASTRDPTIGNQPQHF. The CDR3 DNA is TGTGCCAGCACTCGAGACCCTACTATAGGGAATCAGCCCCAGCATTTT.

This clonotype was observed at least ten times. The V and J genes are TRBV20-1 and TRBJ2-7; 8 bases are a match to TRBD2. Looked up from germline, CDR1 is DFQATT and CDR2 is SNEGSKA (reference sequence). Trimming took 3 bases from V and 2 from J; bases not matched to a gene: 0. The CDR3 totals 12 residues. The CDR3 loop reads CSASGGAYEQYF. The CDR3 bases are TGCAGTGCTAGCGGGGGGGCCTACGAGCAGTACTTC.

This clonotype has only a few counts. The CDR3 is CASRTLRGSSYNSPLHF. As DNA, the CDR3 is TGTGCCAGCAGAACCCTACGGGGGAGCTCCTATAATTCACCCCTCCACTTT. This chain links TRBV6-1 with TRBJ1-6; weak D call: TRBD1 (5 bases). V was clipped by 6 bases and J by 0 bases, with 15 bases between them. Germline V gene data show CDR1 as MNHNS and CDR2 as SASEGT. This CDR3 comprises 17 residues.

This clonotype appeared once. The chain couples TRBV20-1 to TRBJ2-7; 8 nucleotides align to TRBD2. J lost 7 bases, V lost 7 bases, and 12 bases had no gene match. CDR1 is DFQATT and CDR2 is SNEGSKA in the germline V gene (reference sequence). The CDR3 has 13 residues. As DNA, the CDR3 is TGCAGTGGGTCGGGGGGGCCTAACAATGAGCAGTACTTC. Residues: CSGSGGPNNEQYF.

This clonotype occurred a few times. Here the CDR3 reads CAISEAGSGYTF. CDR3 nucleotides: TGTGCCATCAGTGAGGCGGGGTCTGGCTACACCTTC. The chain has TRBV10-3 and TRBJ1-2; no definite D call. The CDR3 consists of 12 residues. Between the trimmed V and J ends, which lost 2 bases and 7 bases, there was a span of 8 bases. Looked up from germline, CDR1 is ENHRY and CDR2 is SYGVKD.

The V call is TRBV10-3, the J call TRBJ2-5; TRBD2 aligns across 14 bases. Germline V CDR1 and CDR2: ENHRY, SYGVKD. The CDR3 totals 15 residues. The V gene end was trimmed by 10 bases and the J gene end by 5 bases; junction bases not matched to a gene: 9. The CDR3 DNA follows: TGTGCCACCTCAGTGGGACTAGCGGGAGTGGAGACCCAGTACTTC. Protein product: CATSVGLAGVETQYF.

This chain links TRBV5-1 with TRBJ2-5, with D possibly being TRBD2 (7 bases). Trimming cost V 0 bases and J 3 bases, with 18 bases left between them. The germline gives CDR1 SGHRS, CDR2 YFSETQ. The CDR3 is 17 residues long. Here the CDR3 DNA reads TGCGCCAGCAGCTTGGCCGCGGGGGCTTTCACAGAAGAGACCCAGTACTTC. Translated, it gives CASSLAAGAFTEETQYF.

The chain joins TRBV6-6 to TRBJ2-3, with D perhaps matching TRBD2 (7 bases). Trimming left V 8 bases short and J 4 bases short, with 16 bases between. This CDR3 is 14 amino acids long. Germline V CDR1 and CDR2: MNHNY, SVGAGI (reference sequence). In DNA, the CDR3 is TGTGCCAGCGGAGGGGGGGGCCCCCCAGATACGCAGTATTTT. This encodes CASGGGGPPDTQYF.

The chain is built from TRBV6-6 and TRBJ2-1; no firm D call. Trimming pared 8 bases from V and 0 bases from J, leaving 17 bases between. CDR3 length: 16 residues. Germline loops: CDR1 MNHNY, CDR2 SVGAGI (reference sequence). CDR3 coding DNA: TGTGCCAGCCCCTCTCTCGGCAATTCCTCCTACAATGAGCAGTTCTTC. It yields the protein CASPSLGNSSYNEQFF.

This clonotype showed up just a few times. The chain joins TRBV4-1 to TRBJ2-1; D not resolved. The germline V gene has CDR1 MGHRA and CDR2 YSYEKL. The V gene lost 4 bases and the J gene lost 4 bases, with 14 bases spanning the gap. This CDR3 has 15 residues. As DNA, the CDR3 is TGCGCCAGCAGCCCAATAAAGGACCGATACAATGAGCAGTTCTTC. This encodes CASSPIKDRYNEQFF.

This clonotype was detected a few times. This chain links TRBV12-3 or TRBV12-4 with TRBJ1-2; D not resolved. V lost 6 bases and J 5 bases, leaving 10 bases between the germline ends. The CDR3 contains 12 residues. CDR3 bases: TGTGCCAGCAGGGTAGGGAGTTATGGCTACACCTTC. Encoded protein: CASRVGSYGYTF.

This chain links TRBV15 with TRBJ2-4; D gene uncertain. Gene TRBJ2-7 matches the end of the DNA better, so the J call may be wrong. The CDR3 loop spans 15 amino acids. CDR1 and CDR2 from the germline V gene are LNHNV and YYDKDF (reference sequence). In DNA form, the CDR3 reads TGTGCCACCAGCAGAGATGCTGGGATTTTTAACGAGCAGTACTTC. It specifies CATSRDAGIFNEQYF.

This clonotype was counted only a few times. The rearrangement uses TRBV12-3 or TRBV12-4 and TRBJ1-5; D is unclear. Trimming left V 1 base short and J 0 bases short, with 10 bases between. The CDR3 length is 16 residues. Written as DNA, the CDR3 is TGTGCCAGCAGTTTAGGTACACCTTATAGCAATCAGCCCCAGCATTTT. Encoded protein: CASSLGTPYSNQPQHF.

The CDR3 loop reads CASSVGPAGSPLHF. In DNA form, the CDR3 reads TGTGCCAGCAGCGTAGGGCCGGCGGGTTCACCCCTCCACTTT. The chain is built from TRBV9 and TRBJ1-6; D gene ambiguous. Per the germline V gene, CDR1 is SGDLS and CDR2 is YYNGEE. The CDR3 has 14 residues. V was clipped by 0 bases and J by 9 bases, with 10 bases between them. Combining the CDR3 with reference TRBV9 and TRBJ1-6 gives the whole variable domain DSGVTQTPKHLITATGQRVTLRCSPRSGDLSVYWYQQSLDQGLQFLIQYYNGEERAKGNILERFSAQQFPDLHSELNLSSLELGDSALYFCASSVGPAGSPLHFGNGTRLTVT.

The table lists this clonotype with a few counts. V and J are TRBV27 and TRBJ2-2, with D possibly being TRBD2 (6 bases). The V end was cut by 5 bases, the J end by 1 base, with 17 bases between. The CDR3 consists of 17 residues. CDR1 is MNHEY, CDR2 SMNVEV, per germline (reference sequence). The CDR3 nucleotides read TGTGCCAGCAGTCCCCAAGGGAGTAGCGGGAACACCGGGGAGCTGTTTTTT. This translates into CASSPQGSSGNTGELFF.

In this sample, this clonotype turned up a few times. The CDR3 sequence is CAIQAKDGASGANVLTF. CDR3 DNA: TGTGCCATCCAGGCTAAAGACGGGGCTTCTGGGGCCAACGTCCTGACTTTC. The chain carries TRBV10-3 and TRBJ2-6; D may match TRBD1 or TRBD2 (5 bases each). The V end lost 8 bases, the J end lost 1 base, and 18 bases lay between the germline ends. In germline, CDR1 is ENHRY, CDR2 SYGVKD. The CDR3 consists of 17 residues.

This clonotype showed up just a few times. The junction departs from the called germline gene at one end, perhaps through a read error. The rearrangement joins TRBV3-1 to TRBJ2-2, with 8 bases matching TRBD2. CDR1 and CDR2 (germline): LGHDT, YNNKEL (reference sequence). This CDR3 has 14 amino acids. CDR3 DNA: TGTGCCAGCAGCCAGGGACTAGTTGCCGGTGAGCTGTTTTTT. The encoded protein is CASSQGLVAGELFF.

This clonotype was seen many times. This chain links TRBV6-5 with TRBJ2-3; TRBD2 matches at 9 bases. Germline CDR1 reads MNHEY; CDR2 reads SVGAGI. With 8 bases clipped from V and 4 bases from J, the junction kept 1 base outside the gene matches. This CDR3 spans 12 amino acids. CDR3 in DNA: TGTGCCAGCTCTAGCGGGGCAGATACGCAGTATTTT. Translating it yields CASSSGADTQYF.

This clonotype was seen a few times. The CDR3 region is CSARGRQGGTEAFF. Written as DNA, the CDR3 is TGCAGTGCACGGGGGAGACAGGGCGGCACTGAAGCTTTCTTT. The chain links TRBV20-1 to TRBJ1-1; 7 bases are shared with TRBD1. CDR3 length: 14 residues. Germline-derived CDR1 and CDR2 are DFQATT and SNEGSKA (reference sequence). The V gene end was trimmed by 6 bases and the J gene end by 4 bases; junction bases not matched to a gene: 11.

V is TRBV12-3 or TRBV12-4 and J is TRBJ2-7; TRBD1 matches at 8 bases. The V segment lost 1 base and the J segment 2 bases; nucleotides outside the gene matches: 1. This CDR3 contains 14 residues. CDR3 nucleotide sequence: TGTGCCAGCAGTTTAGAGGGACAGGCCTACGAGCAGTACTTC. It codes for CASSLEGQAYEQYF.

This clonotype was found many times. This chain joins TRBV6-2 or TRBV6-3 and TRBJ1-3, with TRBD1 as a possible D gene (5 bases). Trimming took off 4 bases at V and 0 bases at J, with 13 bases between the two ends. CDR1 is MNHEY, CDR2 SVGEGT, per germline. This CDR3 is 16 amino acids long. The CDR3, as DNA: TGTGCCAGCAGTTCAACGACAGTCAGCTCTGGAAACACCATATATTTT. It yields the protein CASSSTTVSSGNTIYF.

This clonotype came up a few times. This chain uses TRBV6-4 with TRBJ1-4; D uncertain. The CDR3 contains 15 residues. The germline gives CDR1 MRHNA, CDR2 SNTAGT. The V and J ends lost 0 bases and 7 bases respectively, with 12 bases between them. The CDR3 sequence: CASSDSGTGGEKLFF. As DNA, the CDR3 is TGTGCCAGCAGTGACTCGGGAACGGGAGGTGAAAAACTGTTTTTT.

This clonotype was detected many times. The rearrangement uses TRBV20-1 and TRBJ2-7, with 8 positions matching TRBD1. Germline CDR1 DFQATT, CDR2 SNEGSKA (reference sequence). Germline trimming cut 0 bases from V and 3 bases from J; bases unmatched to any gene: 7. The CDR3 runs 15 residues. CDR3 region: CSARDWTGMNYEQYF. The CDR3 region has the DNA TGCAGTGCTAGAGATTGGACAGGGATGAACTACGAGCAGTACTTC.

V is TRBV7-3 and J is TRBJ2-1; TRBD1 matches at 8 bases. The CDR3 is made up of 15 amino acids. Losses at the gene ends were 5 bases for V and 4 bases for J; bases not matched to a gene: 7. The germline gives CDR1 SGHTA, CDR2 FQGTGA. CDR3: CASSQGDRKYNEQFF. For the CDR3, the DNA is TGTGCCAGCAGCCAAGGGGACAGGAAATACAATGAGCAGTTCTTC.

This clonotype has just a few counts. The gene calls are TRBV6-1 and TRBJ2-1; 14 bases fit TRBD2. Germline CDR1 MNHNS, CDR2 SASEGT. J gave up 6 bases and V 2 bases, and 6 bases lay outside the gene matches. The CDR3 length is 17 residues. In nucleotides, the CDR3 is TGTGCCAGCAGTGAATTGCAGGGGACTAGCGGGAGCAATGAGCAGTTCTTC. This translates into CASSELQGTSGSNEQFF.

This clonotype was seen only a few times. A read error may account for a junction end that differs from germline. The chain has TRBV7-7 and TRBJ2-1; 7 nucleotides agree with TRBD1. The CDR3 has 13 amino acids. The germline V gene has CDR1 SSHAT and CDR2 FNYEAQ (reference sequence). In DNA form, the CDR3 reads TGTGCTAGCAGCCGGGGACAGTACGATGAGCAGTTCTTC. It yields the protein CASSRGQYDEQFF. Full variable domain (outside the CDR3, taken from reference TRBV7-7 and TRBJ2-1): GAGVSQSPRYKVTKRGQDVTLRCDPISSHATLYWYQQALGQGPEFLTYFNYEAQPDKSGLPSDRFSAERPEGSISTLTIQRTEQRDSAMYRCASSRGQYDEQFFGPGTRLTVL.

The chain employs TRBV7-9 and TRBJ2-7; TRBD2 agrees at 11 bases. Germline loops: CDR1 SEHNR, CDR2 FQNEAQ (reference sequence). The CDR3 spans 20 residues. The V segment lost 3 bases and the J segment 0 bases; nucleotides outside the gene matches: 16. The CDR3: CASSLPLQTSGSRGSYEQYF. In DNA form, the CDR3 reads TGTGCCAGCAGCTTGCCCCTTCAAACTAGCGGGAGCCGAGGCTCCTACGAGCAGTACTTC.